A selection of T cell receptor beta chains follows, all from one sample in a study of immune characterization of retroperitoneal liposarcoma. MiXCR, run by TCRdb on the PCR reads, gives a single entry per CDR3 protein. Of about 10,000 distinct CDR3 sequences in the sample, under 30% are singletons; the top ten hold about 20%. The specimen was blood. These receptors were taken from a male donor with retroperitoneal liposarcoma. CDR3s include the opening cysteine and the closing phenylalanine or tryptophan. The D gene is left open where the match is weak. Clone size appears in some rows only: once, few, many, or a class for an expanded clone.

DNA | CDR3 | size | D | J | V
TGTGCCAGCAGTGATATGGGAGGTCAATTGGCAGATACGCAGTATTTT | CASSDMGGQLADTQYF | many | NA | TRBJ2-3 | TRBV6-1
TGTGCCAGCAGTTCGAACCCGGGACAGGGGGGAAACACCATATATTTT | CASSSNPGQGGNTIYF | NA | TRBD1 | TRBJ1-3 | TRBV6-6
TGTGCCAGCAGTGAATTCCTAGGACTAGCGGGAGTTTCAGATACGCAGTATTTT | CASSEFLGLAGVSDTQYF | NA | TRBD2 | TRBJ2-3 | TRBV6-1
TGTGCCGGGGGGGGACAGACCAATCTTAACTATGGCTACACCTTC | CAGGGQTNLNYGYTF | few | TRBD1 | TRBJ1-2 | TRBV6-1
TGTGCCAGCAGCTTGGGGACAGGGTTTATAGGAAATGAGCAGTTCTTC | CASSLGTGFIGNEQFF | few | TRBD1 | TRBJ2-1 | TRBV5-6
TGTGCCAGCAGGGGAACGGGACGGGGAAACACCATATATTTT | CASRGTGRGNTIYF | many | NA | TRBJ1-3 | TRBV12-3/TRBV12-4
TGTGCCAGCAGCTTATCCGGGACTAGCGGGAGTATGAAGACCCAGTTCTTC | CASSLSGTSGSMKTQFF | NA | TRBD2 | TRBJ2-1 | TRBV7-2
TGTGCCAGCAACGGGCCGGAAAGCACAGATACGCAGTATTTT | CASNGPESTDTQYF | NA | NA | TRBJ2-3 | TRBV12-3/TRBV12-4
TGTGCCAGCAGCACTGACGGGGGCAATCAGCCCCAGCATTTT | CASSTDGGNQPQHF | NA | NA | TRBJ1-5 | TRBV6-1
TGTGCCAGCAGTGAGGGGCCGAACACCGGGGAGCTGTTTTTT | CASSEGPNTGELFF | medium-sized | NA | TRBJ2-2 | TRBV6-1
TGTGCCAGCAGTGAGACTACGGTGGTCACTGAAGCTTTCTTT | CASSETTVVTEAFF | large | NA | TRBJ1-1 | TRBV6-1
TGTGCCAGCAGCAGCTCCGGGACAGCGAACACCGGGGAGCTGTTTTTT | CASSSSGTANTGELFF | NA | TRBD1 | TRBJ2-2 | TRBV7-6
TGCGCCAGCAGCTTCGGCGGGGACTATGGCTACACCTTC | CASSFGGDYGYTF | once | NA | TRBJ1-2 | TRBV5-1
TGTGCCACCCACGGGCAGGGGGCTTACAATGAGCAGTTCTTC | CATHGQGAYNEQFF | many | TRBD1 | TRBJ2-1 | TRBV27
TGTGCCAGCAGCGTAGCGGTCGGACAGGGAGCCTCCTACAATGAGCAGTTCTTC | CASSVAVGQGASYNEQFF | NA | TRBD1 | TRBJ2-1 | TRBV9
TGTGCCAGCAGTGCCGGGACTAGTGGTACGGGTAGAGAGACCCAGTACTTC | CASSAGTSGTGRETQYF | many | TRBD2 | TRBJ2-5 | TRBV12-3/TRBV12-4
TGTGCCATCAAGGGGGCCGGCGAGCAGTACTTC | CAIKGAGEQYF | NA | TRBD1 | TRBJ2-7 | TRBV10-3
TGTGCCAGCAGCTTACGTCCCTACAATGAGCAGTTCTTC | CASSLRPYNEQFF | NA | NA | TRBJ2-1 | TRBV11-3
TGTGCCAGTCGAAGGGGGGCCGGAGAGACCCAGTACTTC | CASRRGAGETQYF | few | NA | TRBJ2-5 | TRBV6-6
TGTGCCATCTGGGGAGATACGCAGTATTTT | CAIWGDTQYF | medium-sized | NA | TRBJ2-3 | TRBV6-1
TGTGCCAGCAGCTTAGCGGCTGGAAACACCATATATTTT | CASSLAAGNTIYF | NA | NA | TRBJ1-3 | TRBV7-8
TGTGCCAGCAGCCAGACAGGGCGCTCCTACAATGAGCAGTTCTTC | CASSQTGRSYNEQFF | many | TRBD1 | TRBJ2-1 | TRBV6-1
TGTGCCAGCAGTCGGACCTCCACCTACAATGAGCAGTTCTTC | CASSRTSTYNEQFF | NA | NA | TRBJ2-1 | TRBV6-5
TGTGCCAGCAGCTATGACAGGGGGCCTCCCTATGGCTACACCTTC | CASSYDRGPPYGYTF | medium-sized | TRBD1 | TRBJ1-2 | TRBV6-1
TGTGCCAGCAGCCCAGGGGTTACTAGCACAGATACGCAGTATTTT | CASSPGVTSTDTQYF | NA | NA | TRBJ2-3 | TRBV7-8
TGTGCCAGCATCCGCCCAGACAGGGACTATGGCTACACCTTC | CASIRPDRDYGYTF | NA | TRBD1 | TRBJ1-2 | TRBV6-1
TGTGCCAGCAGTTTGGGAGGGGCAGGCACTGAAGCTTTCTTT | CASSLGGAGTEAFF | few | NA | TRBJ1-1 | TRBV27
TGCGCCAGCAGTGAGTCTAGGGTCAATGAGCAGTTCTTC | CASSESRVNEQFF | NA | NA | TRBJ2-1 | TRBV10-1
TGTGCCAGCAGCGAAAAAAGGACAGGGGGGCGCACTGAAGCTTTCTTT | CASSEKRTGGRTEAFF | NA | TRBD1 | TRBJ1-1 | TRBV6-2/TRBV6-3
TGTGCCAGTAGTATGGTTGAGGTCTACAATGAGCAGTTCTTC | CASSMVEVYNEQFF | NA | NA | TRBJ2-1 | TRBV19
TGTGCCAGCAGTTACGAGGAAGGACTAGCGGGGTTTAATGAGCAGTTCTTC | CASSYEEGLAGFNEQFF | many | TRBD2 | TRBJ2-1 | TRBV12-3/TRBV12-4
TGTGCCAGCAGCGAGGAAGGTAGCGGGATGTCTGAGCAGTACTTC | CASSEEGSGMSEQYF | many | TRBD2 | TRBJ2-5 | TRBV7-3
TGTGCCAGCAGTTACTCGGGTGGAGGAGGTGGCTTCGGCACTGAAGCTTTCTTT | CASSYSGGGGGFGTEAFF | NA | NA | TRBJ1-1 | TRBV6-6
TGTGCCAGCTCACGGGAGATCGACAATGAGCAGTTCTTC | CASSREIDNEQFF | few | NA | TRBJ2-1 | TRBV18
TGTGCCAGCAGCTTAGTTAGACCGGCAGGGGGTTATGCAGATACGCAGTATTTT | CASSLVRPAGGYADTQYF | many | TRBD1 | TRBJ2-3 | TRBV7-2
TGTGCCAGCAGGGACGTAGGATATTCACCCCTCCACTTT | CASRDVGYSPLHF | few | NA | TRBJ1-6 | TRBV6-1